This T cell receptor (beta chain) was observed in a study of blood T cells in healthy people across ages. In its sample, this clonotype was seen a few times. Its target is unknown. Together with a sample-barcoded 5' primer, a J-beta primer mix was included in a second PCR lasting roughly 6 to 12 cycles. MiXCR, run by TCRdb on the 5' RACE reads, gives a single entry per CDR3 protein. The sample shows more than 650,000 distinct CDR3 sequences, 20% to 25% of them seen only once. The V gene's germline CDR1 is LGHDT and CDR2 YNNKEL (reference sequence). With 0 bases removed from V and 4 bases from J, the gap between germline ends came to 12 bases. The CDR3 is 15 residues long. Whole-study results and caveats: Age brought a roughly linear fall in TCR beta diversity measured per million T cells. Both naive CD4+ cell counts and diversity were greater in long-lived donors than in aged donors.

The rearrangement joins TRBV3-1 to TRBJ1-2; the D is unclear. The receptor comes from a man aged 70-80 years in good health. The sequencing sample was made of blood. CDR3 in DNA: TGTGCCAGCAGCCAAGAGAGGTACTCCCTCTATGGCTACACCTTC. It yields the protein CASSQERYSLYGYTF.